This entry lists 10 T cell receptor beta chains sequenced from one sample in a study of T-cell memory formation after mild COVID-19. TCRdb fed the 5' RACE reads into MiXCR, producing one record per CDR3 protein. The sample holds about 470,000 distinct CDR3 sequences, approximately 23% seen once. Source material: PBMCs or a T cell subset sorted from them (not recorded which). These receptors were collected from an adult woman who had mild COVID-19 (a few samples of this study predate the infection). Cell type and time point are not known.

This chain links TRBV24-1 with TRBJ2-2, with D perhaps matching TRBD1 or TRBD2 (6 bases each). The V end was cut by 3 bases, the J end by 6 bases, with 16 bases between. The CDR3 covers 16 residues. Germline V lookup: CDR1 KGHDR, CDR2 SFDVKD. Here the CDR3 DNA reads TGTGCCACCAGTGATAACCAGGGGAGGTACGCCGGGGAGCTGTTTTTT. Translating gives CATSDNQGRYAGELFF.

The chain has TRBV20-1 and TRBJ1-2; 7 bases map to TRBD1. This CDR3 contains 13 residues. Germline lookup yields CDR1 DFQATT and CDR2 SNEGSKA (reference sequence). V lost 2 bases to trimming and J lost 5 bases; unmatched junction nucleotides: 5. This CDR3 reads CSARHDRAYGYTF. The CDR3 bases are TGCAGTGCTAGACACGACAGGGCGTATGGCTACACCTTC.

Here the CDR3 reads CASSSRTGLDGYTF. Written as DNA, the CDR3 is TGTGCCAGCAGCTCCCGGACAGGGTTGGATGGCTACACCTTC. The chain links TRBV27 to TRBJ1-2; TRBD1 matches at 8 bases. There are 14 residues in the CDR3. Germline assignment: CDR1 MNHEY and CDR2 SMNVEV (reference sequence). The ends lost 6 bases at V and 6 bases at J; junction bases unmatched: 9.

The chain employs TRBV12-3 or TRBV12-4 and TRBJ2-5; D is tentatively TRBD1 or TRBD2 (5 bases each). Trimming removed 7 bases from V and 3 bases from J, with 12 bases in between. The CDR3 consists of 13 residues. CDR3 sequence: CASTSGGKETQYF. The CDR3 region has the DNA TGTGCCAGCACCTCTGGGGGTAAAGAGACCCAGTACTTC.

In this sample, this clonotype turned up many times. The chain has TRBV18 and TRBJ2-7; 14 bases align to TRBD2. Germline V gene data show CDR1 as KGHSH and CDR2 as LQKENI. The CDR3 is 16 residues long. V dropped 3 bases and J dropped 2; count of bases not matched to a gene: 3. CDR3 coding DNA: TGTGCCAGCTCACCCGGACTAGCGGGGGGAACCTACGAGCAGTACTTC. Protein sequence: CASSPGLAGGTYEQYF.

The genes are TRBV12-3 or TRBV12-4 and TRBJ2-7, with D unclear. This CDR3 has 14 residues. V lost 1 base, J lost 2 bases, and 9 bases lay in between. DNA for the CDR3: TGTGCCAGCAGTTTAGGTCCAGCCACCTACGAGCAGTACTTC. Translated, it gives CASSLGPATYEQYF.

There are a few counts of this clonotype. The chain is built from TRBV29-1 and TRBJ1-1; a weak D match, TRBD1 (5 bases). Per germline, CDR1 SQVTM and CDR2 ANQGSEA. The V end lost 4 bases, the J end lost 4 bases, and 13 bases lay between the germline ends. The CDR3 is made up of 13 amino acids. As DNA, the CDR3 is TGCAGCGTTGTAAGGGCAGGGAGCACTGAAGCTTTCTTT. It is translated as CSVVRAGSTEAFF.

The chain carries TRBV9 and TRBJ2-5; 8 bases fit TRBD2. Germline CDR1 is SGDLS and CDR2 is YYNGEE. The CDR3 length is 19 residues. V was clipped by 4 bases and J by 1 base; unmatched bases: 18. CDR3 bases: TGTGCCAGCAGCCCCAGTCCCCTCTCTAGCGGGCCTTTCCAAGAGACCCAGTACTTC. This codes for CASSPSPLSSGPFQETQYF.

Many counts were recorded for this clonotype. The rearrangement joins TRBV12-3 or TRBV12-4 to TRBJ1-2, with TRBD1 as a possible D gene (5 bases). This CDR3 is 15 amino acids long. Deletions cut 2 bases from V and 8 bases from J, with 18 bases between. CDR3 nucleotide sequence: TGTGCCAGCAGTTTAATCCAGGGCCTTGCGGACGGCTACACCTTC. Translating gives CASSLIQGLADGYTF.

The chain links TRBV5-1 to TRBJ2-1, with 7 bases identical to TRBD1. Germline V gives CDR1 SGHRS, CDR2 YFSETQ. V was pared by 0 bases and J by 1 base, with 1 base of the junction left unmatched. CDR3 length: 15 amino acids. CDR3: CASSLEGQSYNEQFF. CDR3 nucleotide sequence: TGCGCCAGCAGCTTGGAGGGACAGTCCTACAATGAGCAGTTCTTC.